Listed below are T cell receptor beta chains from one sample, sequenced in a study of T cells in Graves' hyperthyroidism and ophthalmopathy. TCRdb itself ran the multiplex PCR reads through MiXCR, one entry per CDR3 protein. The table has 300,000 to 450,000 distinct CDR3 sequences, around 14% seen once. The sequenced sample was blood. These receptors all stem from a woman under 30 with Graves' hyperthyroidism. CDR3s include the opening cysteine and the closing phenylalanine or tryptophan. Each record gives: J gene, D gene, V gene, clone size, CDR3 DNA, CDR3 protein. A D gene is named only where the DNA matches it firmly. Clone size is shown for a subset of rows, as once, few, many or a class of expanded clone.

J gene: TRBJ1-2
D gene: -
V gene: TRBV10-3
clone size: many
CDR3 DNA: TGTGCCATCAGTGAGTTGTCGGCCACATTCCTTTGGGACGGCTACACCTTC
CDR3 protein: CAISELSATFLWDGYTF

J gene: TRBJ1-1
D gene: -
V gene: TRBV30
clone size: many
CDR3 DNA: TGTGCCTGGAGTAGACTAACGCGGAACACTGAAGCTTTCTTT
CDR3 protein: CAWSRLTRNTEAFF

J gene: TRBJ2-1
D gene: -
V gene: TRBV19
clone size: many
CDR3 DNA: TGTGCCAGCAGGCTAGGGATGAACTCCTACAATGAGCAGTTCTTC
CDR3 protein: CASRLGMNSYNEQFF

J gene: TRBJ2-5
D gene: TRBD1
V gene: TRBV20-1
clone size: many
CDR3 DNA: TGCAGTGCCGGACAGGGGATCAGATTGACCCAGTACTTC
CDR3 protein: CSAGQGIRLTQYF

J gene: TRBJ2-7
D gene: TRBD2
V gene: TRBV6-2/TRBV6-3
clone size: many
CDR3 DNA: TGTGCCAGCAGTCCGAGGGGGACTAGCGGGTCCTACGAGCAGTACTTC
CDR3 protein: CASSPRGTSGSYEQYF

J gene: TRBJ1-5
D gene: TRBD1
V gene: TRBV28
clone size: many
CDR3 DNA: TGTGCCAGCAGTTTCCAGGGGGCAAGACAGCCCCAGCATTTT
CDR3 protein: CASSFQGARQPQHF

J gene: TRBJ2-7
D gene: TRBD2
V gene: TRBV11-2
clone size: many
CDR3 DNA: TGTGCCAGCAGCTTAGATCTCGGCGGGAGAACCTACGAGCAGTACTTC
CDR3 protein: CASSLDLGGRTYEQYF

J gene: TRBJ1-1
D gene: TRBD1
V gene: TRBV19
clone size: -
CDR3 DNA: TGTGCCACCTCAGAAGGGACAGGGAATTTGAAAGCTTTCTTT
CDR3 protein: CATSEGTGNLKAFF

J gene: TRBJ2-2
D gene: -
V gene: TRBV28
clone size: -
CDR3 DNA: TGTGCCAGCAGATCATCGACAGGGACTGGTGAGCTGTTTTTT
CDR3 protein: CASRSSTGTGELFF

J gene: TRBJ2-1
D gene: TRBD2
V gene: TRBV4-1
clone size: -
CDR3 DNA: TGCGCCAGCAGCCAAGAAGGGACTAGCATCAATGAGCAGTTCTTC
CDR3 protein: CASSQEGTSINEQFF

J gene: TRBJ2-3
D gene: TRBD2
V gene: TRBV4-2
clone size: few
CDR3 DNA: TGTGCCAGCAGCCAAGATAGGGCAGCGGGGGGTTCTAGCACAGATACGCAGTATTTT
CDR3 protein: CASSQDRAAGGSSTDTQYF

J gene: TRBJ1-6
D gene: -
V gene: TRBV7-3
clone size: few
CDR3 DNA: TGTGCCAGCAGCTTTGGGGGGGCCTATAATTCACCCCTCCACTTT
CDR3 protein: CASSFGGAYNSPLHF

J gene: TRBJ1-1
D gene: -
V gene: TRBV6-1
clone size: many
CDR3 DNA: TGTGCCAGCAGCCCACCCCCCGGAGGGAACACTGAAGCTTTCTTT
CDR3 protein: CASSPPPGGNTEAFF

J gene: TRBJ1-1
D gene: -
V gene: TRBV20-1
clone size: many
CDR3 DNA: TGCAGTGCTAGACCCGGATGGGGTGAAGCTTTCTTT
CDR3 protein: CSARPGWGEAFF

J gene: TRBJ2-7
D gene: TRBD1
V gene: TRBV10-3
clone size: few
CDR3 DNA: TGTGCCATCAGGACACCGGGACAGGACTACGAGCAGTACTTC
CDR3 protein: CAIRTPGQDYEQYF

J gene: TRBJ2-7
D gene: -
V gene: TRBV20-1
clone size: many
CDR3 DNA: TGCAGTGCCCAGAGGGGCCCCCGGGGCGAGCAGTACTTC
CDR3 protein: CSAQRGPRGEQYF

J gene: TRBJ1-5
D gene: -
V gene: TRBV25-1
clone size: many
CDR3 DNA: TGTGCCAGCAGTGGTTCGGGAAATCAGCCCCAGCATTTT
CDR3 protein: CASSGSGNQPQHF

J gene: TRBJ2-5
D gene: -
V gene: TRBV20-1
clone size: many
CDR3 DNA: TGCAGTGCTACTGCACAAGAGACCCAGTACTTC
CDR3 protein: CSATAQETQYF

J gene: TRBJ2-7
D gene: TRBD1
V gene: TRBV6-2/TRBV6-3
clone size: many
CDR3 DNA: TGTGCCAGCAGTTACCGACTGCTCCGGGACAGGACTCTAAAGGGGTCCTCCTACGAGCAGTACTTC
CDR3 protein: CASSYRLLRDRTLKGSSYEQYF

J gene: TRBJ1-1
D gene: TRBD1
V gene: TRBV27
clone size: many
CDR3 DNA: TGTGCCAGCAGATTAATGACAGGGGGCGAAGAAGGGGCTTTCTTT
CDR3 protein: CASRLMTGGEEGAFF

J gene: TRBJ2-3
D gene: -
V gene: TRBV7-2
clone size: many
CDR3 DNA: TGTGCCAGCAGCTTAAAACGGGACTCCGAGGGAGATACGCAGTATTTT
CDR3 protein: CASSLKRDSEGDTQYF

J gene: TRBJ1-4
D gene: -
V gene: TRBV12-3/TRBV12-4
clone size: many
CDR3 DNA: TGTGCCAGCAGGTCTAGTGAAAAACTGTTTTTT
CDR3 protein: CASRSSEKLFF

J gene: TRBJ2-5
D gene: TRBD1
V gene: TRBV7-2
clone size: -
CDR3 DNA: TGTGCCAGCAGCCTCCAGGGGGCCGGGAGAGAGACCCAGTACTTC
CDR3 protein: CASSLQGAGRETQYF

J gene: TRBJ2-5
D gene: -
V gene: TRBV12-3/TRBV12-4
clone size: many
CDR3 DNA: TGTGCCAGCAGTTTTGATACGTTGCAAGAGACCCAGTACTTC
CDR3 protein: CASSFDTLQETQYF

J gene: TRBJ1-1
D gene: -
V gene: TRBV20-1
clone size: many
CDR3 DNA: TGCAGTGCTAGAGGGAGGGTAAACACTGAAGCTTTCTTT
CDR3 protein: CSARGRVNTEAFF

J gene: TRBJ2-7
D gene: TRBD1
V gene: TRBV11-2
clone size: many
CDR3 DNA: TGTGCCAGCAGCCGGACAGGGAGAGGCGAGCAGTACTTC
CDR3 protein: CASSRTGRGEQYF

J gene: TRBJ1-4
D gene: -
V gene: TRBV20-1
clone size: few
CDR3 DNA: TGCAGTGCTAGTTATGATCAGAATGAAAAACTGTTTTTT
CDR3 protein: CSASYDQNEKLFF

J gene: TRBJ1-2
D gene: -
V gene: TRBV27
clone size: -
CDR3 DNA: TGTGCCAGCAGTTTAAGACGAGACCCCACCCGTGGCTACACCTTC
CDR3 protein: CASSLRRDPTRGYTF

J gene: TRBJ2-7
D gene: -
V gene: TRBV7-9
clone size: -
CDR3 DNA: TGTGCCAGCGGCTTAAATCCCCGGGGAGGTAGCTACGAGCAGTACTTC
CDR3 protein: CASGLNPRGGSYEQYF

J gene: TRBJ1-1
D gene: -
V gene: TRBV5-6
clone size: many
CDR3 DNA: TGTGCCAGCAGCTTGCATTTATTAGGTGAAGCTTTCTTT
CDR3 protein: CASSLHLLGEAFF